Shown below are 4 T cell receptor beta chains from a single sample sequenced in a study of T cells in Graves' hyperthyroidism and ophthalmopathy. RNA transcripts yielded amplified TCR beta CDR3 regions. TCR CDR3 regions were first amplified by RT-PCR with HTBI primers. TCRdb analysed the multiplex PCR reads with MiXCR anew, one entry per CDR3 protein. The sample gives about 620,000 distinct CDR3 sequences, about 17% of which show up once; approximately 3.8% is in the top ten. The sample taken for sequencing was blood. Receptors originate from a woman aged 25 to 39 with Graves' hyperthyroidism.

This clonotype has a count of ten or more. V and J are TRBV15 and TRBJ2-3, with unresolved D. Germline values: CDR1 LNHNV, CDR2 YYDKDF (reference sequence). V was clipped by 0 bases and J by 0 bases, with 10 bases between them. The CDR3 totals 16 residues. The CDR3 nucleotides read TGTGCCACCAGCAGAGACGGCGGCATTAGCACAGATACGCAGTATTTT. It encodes CATSRDGGISTDTQYF.

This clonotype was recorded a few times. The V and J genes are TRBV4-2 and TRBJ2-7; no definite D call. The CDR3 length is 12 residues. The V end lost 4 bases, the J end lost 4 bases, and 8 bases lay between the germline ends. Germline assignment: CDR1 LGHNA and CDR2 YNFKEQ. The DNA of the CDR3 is TGTGCCAGCAGCCTGGACCAATACGAGCAGTACTTC. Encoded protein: CASSLDQYEQYF.

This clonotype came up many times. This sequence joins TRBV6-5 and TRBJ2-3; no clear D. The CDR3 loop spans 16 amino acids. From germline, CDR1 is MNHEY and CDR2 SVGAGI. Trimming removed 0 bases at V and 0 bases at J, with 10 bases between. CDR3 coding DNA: TGTGCCAGCAGTTACTCCCAGATACCTAGCACAGATACGCAGTATTTT. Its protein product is CASSYSQIPSTDTQYF.

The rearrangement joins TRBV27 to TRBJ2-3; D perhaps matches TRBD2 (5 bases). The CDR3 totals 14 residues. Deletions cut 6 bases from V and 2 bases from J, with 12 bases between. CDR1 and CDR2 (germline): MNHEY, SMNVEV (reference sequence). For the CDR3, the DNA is TGTGCCAGCAGGGGCGGGCCACTCACAGATACGCAGTATTTT. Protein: CASRGGPLTDTQYF.